The clone carrying this T cell receptor beta chain came up a few times. The target antigen is unknown. This sample stems from a study of blood T cells in healthy people across ages. A second roughly 7 to 11 cycle PCR used barcoded and J-beta primers. TCRdb fed the 5' RACE reads into MiXCR, producing one record per CDR3 protein. Of 1.5 million to 1.8 million distinct CDR3 sequences in the sample, approximately 42% were seen once. The CDR3 length is 13 residues. Deletions cut 3 bases from V and 1 base from J, with 10 bases between. Per the germline V gene, CDR1 is DFQATT and CDR2 is SNEGSKA (reference sequence). Study-wide results and limits: In the absence of known donor CMV status, changes in expanded clonotypes were possibly confounded.

A minimum of 6.5 million PBMCs was isolated per sample. Sequenced: blood. The chain recombines TRBV20-1 with TRBJ2-7; D possibly corresponds to TRBD1 (5 bases). The receptor was derived from a woman under 30 in good health. The CDR3 nucleotides are TGCAGTGCTAGGTCGCAGGGTTCCTACGAGCAGTACTTC. Translation gives CSARSQGSYEQYF.